The 5 T cell receptor beta chains below all came from one sample that was sequenced in a study of T cell responses to AZD1222 COVID-19 vaccine. Data came from immunoSEQ multiplex PCR; TCRdb stores just in-frame clones and leaves some out. In the table there are approximately 120,000 clones, roughly 92% of which are singletons. Sequenced here: peripheral blood, sampled on day 0 of AZD1222 vaccination. The source is an adult in good health.

This clone was observed a single time. The chain couples TRBV29-1 to TRBJ2-3; TRBD2 is a possible D gene (6 bases). V dropped 2 bases and J dropped 2 bases, with 8 bases sitting between them. CDR1 is SQVTM and CDR2 is ANQGSEA in the germline V gene. The CDR3 length is 13 residues. In nucleotides, the CDR3 is TGCAGCGTTGAAAGGACTACCACAGATACGCAGTATTTT. It encodes CSVERTTTDTQYF.

In nucleotides, the CDR3 is TGTGCCACCCAGGGAAGGGGGCGGTCCACTGAAGCTTTCTTT. This encodes CATQGRGRSTEAFF. The rearrangement uses TRBV2 and TRBJ1-1, with 7 bases matching TRBD1. This CDR3 comprises 14 residues. V lost 10 bases, J lost 4 bases, and 12 bases stayed unmatched. Germline V gene sequence: CDR1 SNHLY, CDR2 FYNNEI.

The chain joins TRBV2 to TRBJ1-3, with D possibly matching TRBD1 (6 bases). This CDR3 contains 15 residues. Trimming cost V 7 bases and J 1 base, with 14 bases left between them. Looked up from germline, CDR1 is SNHLY and CDR2 is FYNNEI. Written as DNA, the CDR3 is TGTGCCAGCACCCAGGGGCCCGGTTCTGGAAACACCATATATTTT. It codes for CASTQGPGSGNTIYF. Full variable domain (outside the CDR3, taken from reference TRBV2 and TRBJ1-3): EPEVTQTPSHQVTQMGQEVILRCVPISNHLYFYWYRQILGQKVEFLVSFYNNEISEKSEIFDDQFSVERPDGSNFTLKIRSTKLEDSAMYFCASTQGPGSGNTIYFGEGSWLTVV.

The V gene is TRBV19, the J gene TRBJ1-1; 10 bases are shared with TRBD1. CDR3 length: 15 amino acids. Germline trimming cut 6 bases from V and 3 bases from J; bases unmatched to any gene: 7. The germline CDR1 and CDR2 sequences are LNHDA and SQIVND (reference sequence). The CDR3 loop reads CASRPDRGWHTEAFF. For the CDR3, the DNA is TGTGCCAGTAGACCGGACAGGGGGTGGCACACTGAAGCTTTCTTT. The full variable domain, with the rest looked up from reference TRBV19 and TRBJ1-1, is DGGITQSPKYLFRKEGQNVTLSCEQNLNHDAMYWYRQDPGQGLRLIYYSQIVNDFQKGDIAEGYSVSREKKESFPLTVTSAQKNPTAFYLCASRPDRGWHTEAFFGQGTRLTVV.

The V and J genes are TRBV18 and TRBJ1-5, with 9 bases fitting TRBD1. The ends lost 6 bases at V and 4 bases at J; junction bases unmatched: 10. The CDR3 is 16 residues long. CDR1 and CDR2 from the germline V gene are KGHSH and LQKENI. The CDR3 region has the DNA TGTGCCAGCTCGCCGGGGGTGGGGACAGGGAATCAGCCCCAGCATTTT. Its protein product is CASSPGVGTGNQPQHF.